A selection of T cell receptor beta chains follows, all from one sample in a study of cytomegalovirus exposure and HLA in healthy donors. The repertoire was sequenced with immunoSEQ multiplex PCR; TCRdb's copy has only in-frame clones and lacks some. This table holds 100,000 to 150,000 clones, nearly 90% found once. The sequencing sample was made of PBMCs. Receptor source: a woman under 30 in good health and CMV-seronegative. Each CDR3 is given with its conserved first and last residue. D genes are given only for firm matches. The size entry is marked missing in some rows and otherwise reads once, few, many or a size class.

clone_size	v_call	d_call	j_call	cdr3_aa	cdr3_nt
.	TRBV7-2	.	TRBJ2-1	CASSLADRVYNEQFF	TGTGCCAGCAGCTTAGCCGACAGAGTCTACAATGAGCAGTTCTTC
.	TRBV7-2	.	TRBJ2-2	CASSQRDFRDTGELFF	TGTGCCAGCAGCCAGAGGGACTTTCGGGACACCGGGGAGCTGTTTTTT
.	TRBV5-6	TRBD1	TRBJ1-6	CASSLQTGGGNSPLHF	TGTGCCAGCAGCCTTCAAACAGGGGGAGGAAATTCACCCCTCCACTTT
.	TRBV9	.	TRBJ2-3	CASSPPREVVDTQYF	TGTGCCAGCAGCCCACCGAGGGAAGTGGTCGATACGCAGTATTTT
.	TRBV10-3	TRBD1	TRBJ2-7	CAIGTGDNEQYF	TGTGCCATAGGGACAGGGGATAACGAGCAGTACTTC
.	TRBV6-1	TRBD1	TRBJ1-1	CASSESGGTEAFF	TGTGCCAGCAGTGAGTCAGGGGGCACTGAAGCTTTCTTT
.	TRBV14	.	TRBJ1-1	CASSQSGLGNTEAFF	TGTGCCAGCAGCCAATCAGGGTTAGGAAACACTGAAGCTTTCTTT
.	TRBV18	.	TRBJ1-4	CASSLSRTTNEKLFF	TGTGCCAGCTCACTTTCTAGAACAACTAATGAAAAACTGTTTTTT
.	TRBV11-3	TRBD1	TRBJ2-7	CASGQGYEQYF	TGTGCCAGCGGACAGGGCTACGAGCAGTACTTC
.	TRBV4-2	.	TRBJ1-6	CASSQGNRADSPLHF	TGTGCCAGCAGCCAAGGTAACAGAGCCGATTCACCCCTCCACTTT
.	TRBV29-1	TRBD1	TRBJ2-5	CSVDREAETQYF	TGCAGCGTGGACAGGGAGGCCGAGACCCAGTACTTC
.	TRBV7-2	.	TRBJ1-4	CASSLLGEATNEKLFF	TGTGCCAGCAGCTTACTAGGCGAAGCAACTAATGAAAAACTGTTTTTT
.	TRBV27	TRBD1	TRBJ2-1	CASQKGTEPYNEQFF	TGTGCCAGCCAGAAAGGGACAGAACCCTACAATGAGCAGTTCTTC
.	TRBV6-5	.	TRBJ2-7	CASSYDGGYEQYF	TGTGCCAGCAGTTACGACGGGGGCTACGAGCAGTACTTC
.	TRBV28	TRBD1	TRBJ1-2	CASSLMAPGQGNYGYTF	TGTGCCAGCAGTTTGATGGCCCCGGGACAGGGGAACTATGGCTACACCTTC
.	TRBV6-5	.	TRBJ1-1	CASSYNRYTEAFF	TGTGCCAGCAGTTACAACAGGTACACTGAAGCTTTCTTT
.	TRBV5-1	.	TRBJ2-4	CASPGSQNIQYF	TGCGCCAGCCCCGGGTCTCAAAACATTCAGTACTTC
.	TRBV14	.	TRBJ2-7	CASSRDFDEQYF	TGTGCCAGCAGCCGGGACTTCGACGAGCAGTACTTC
once	TRBV30	.	TRBJ2-1	CAWSQGGLEQFF	TGTGCCTGGAGTCAGGGAGGATTGGAGCAGTTCTTC
.	TRBV6-5	.	TRBJ2-1	CASSYLPDNEQFF	TGTGCCAGCAGTTACCTCCCAGACAATGAGCAGTTCTTC
.	TRBV4-1	TRBD2	TRBJ2-3	CASSQGWGREDTQYF	TGCGCCAGCAGCCAAGGTTGGGGGAGGGAAGATACGCAGTATTTT
.	TRBV5-6	.	TRBJ1-1	CASSLVSGNTEAFF	TGTGCCAGCAGCTTGGTATCGGGGAACACTGAAGCTTTCTTT
.	TRBV30	TRBD2	TRBJ2-1	CAWSVGLAVGNEQFF	TGTGCCTGGAGCGTGGGACTAGCGGTCGGCAATGAGCAGTTCTTC
few	TRBV9	.	TRBJ2-5	CASSVFEETQYF	TGTGCCAGCAGCGTATTCGAAGAGACCCAGTACTTC
once	TRBV5-1	.	TRBJ2-1	CASSLYSRGAVNEQFF	TGCGCCAGCAGCTTGTATTCGCGGGGCGCAGTAAATGAGCAGTTCTTC
.	TRBV2	TRBD1	TRBJ1-2	CASSEAHGQVGGYTF	TGTGCCAGCAGTGAAGCGCACGGACAGGTCGGAGGCTACACCTTC
.	TRBV11-2	TRBD2	TRBJ2-7	CASSAGLSSYEQYF	TGTGCCAGCAGCGCGGGACTATCATCCTACGAGCAGTACTTC
few	TRBV30	.	TRBJ1-1	CAWSTGHNEAFF	TGTGCCTGGAGTACAGGACACAATGAAGCTTTCTTT
.	TRBV4-3	TRBD1	TRBJ2-1	CASSHGLDRGQFF	TGCGCCAGCAGCCATGGACTCGACAGGGGGCAGTTCTTC
.	TRBV28	TRBD2	TRBJ2-1	CASKATSGPYNEQFF	TGTGCCAGCAAAGCGACTAGCGGGCCATACAATGAGCAGTTCTTC
.	TRBV4-2	.	TRBJ1-2	CASSQVREANYGYTF	TGTGCCAGCAGCCAAGTACGAGAAGCTAACTATGGCTACACCTTC
.	TRBV1	.	TRBJ2-7	CTSSLSSGWSYEQYF	TGCACCAGCAGCCTTTCTAGCGGGTGGTCCTACGAGCAGTACTTC
once	TRBV9	TRBD2	TRBJ2-2	CASSNAVGSGRNTGELFF	TGTGCCAGCAGCAACGCCGTGGGAAGCGGGAGGAACACCGGGGAGCTGTTTTTT
once	TRBV18	.	TRBJ2-7	CASSPNTVYEQYF	TGTGCCAGCTCACCTAACACCGTCTACGAGCAGTACTTC
once	TRBV18	TRBD2	TRBJ2-7	CASSPAGVTYEQYF	TGTGCCAGCTCACCAGCGGGAGTAACCTACGAGCAGTACTTC
.	TRBV6-6	TRBD1	TRBJ1-5	CASTFTGGGGVQPQHF	TGTGCCAGCACATTTACAGGGGGCGGAGGGGTTCAGCCCCAGCATTTT
.	TRBV5-4	TRBD2	TRBJ2-7	CASSTGTSVEPYEQYF	TGTGCCAGCAGCACGGGGACTAGCGTGGAGCCCTACGAGCAGTACTTC
.	TRBV15	.	TRBJ1-5	CATRDRQANQPQHF	TGTGCCACCAGAGATAGGCAGGCAAATCAGCCCCAGCATTTT
.	TRBV5-8	.	TRBJ1-1	CASSLRREQPEADF	TGTGCCAGCAGCTTGAGGAGGGAACAGCCTGAAGCTGACTTT
.	TRBV14	TRBD1	TRBJ1-2	CASSRGTAIPSPAYGYTF	TGTGCCAGCAGCCGCGGGACAGCTATCCCTTCTCCCGCCTATGGCTACACCTTC
.	TRBV5-6	TRBD2	TRBJ2-3	CASSWGTSGRGDTQYF	TGTGCCAGCAGCTGGGGGACTAGCGGGAGGGGTGATACGCAGTATTTT
.	TRBV4-1	TRBD1	TRBJ1-5	CASSQDQPGQGQPQHF	TGCGCCAGCAGCCAAGATCAGCCGGGACAGGGCCAGCCCCAGCATTTT
.	TRBV30	TRBD1	TRBJ1-5	CAWSAGTGYNQPQHF	TGTGCCTGGAGCGCGGGGACAGGATACAATCAGCCCCAGCATTTT
.	TRBV6-5	.	TRBJ2-3	CASRIAEDTDTQYF	TGTGCCAGCAGGATAGCGGAGGACACAGATACGCAGTATTTT
.	TRBV6-4	TRBD2	TRBJ2-1	CASSGGTSGADEQFF	TGTGCCAGCAGTGGCGGGACTAGTGGCGCGGATGAGCAGTTCTTC